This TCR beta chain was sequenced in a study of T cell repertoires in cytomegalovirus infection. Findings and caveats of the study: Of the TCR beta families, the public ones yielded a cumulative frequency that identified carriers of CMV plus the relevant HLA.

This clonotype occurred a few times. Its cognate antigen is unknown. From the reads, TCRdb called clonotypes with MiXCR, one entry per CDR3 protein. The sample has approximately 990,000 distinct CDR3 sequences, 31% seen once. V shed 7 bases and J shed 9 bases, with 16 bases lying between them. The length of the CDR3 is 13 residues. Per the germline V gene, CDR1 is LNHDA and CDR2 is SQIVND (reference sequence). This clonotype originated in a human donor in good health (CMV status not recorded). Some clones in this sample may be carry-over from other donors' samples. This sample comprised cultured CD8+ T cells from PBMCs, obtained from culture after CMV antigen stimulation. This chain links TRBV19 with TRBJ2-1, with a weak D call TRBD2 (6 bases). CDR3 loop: CASKLGGGGEQFF. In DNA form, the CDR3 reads TGTGCCAGTAAATTGGGTGGGGGAGGTGAGCAGTTCTTC.